The clone carrying this T cell receptor beta chain was found a few times. Other DNA sequences within the sample encode an identical CDR3. This sample was included in a study of blood T cell repertoires in COVID-19. Libraries were prepared by immunoSEQ multiplex PCR; TCRdb keeps only in-frame clonotypes and omits some of them. Of 130,000 to 150,000 clones listed, about 80% are singletons. The V gene lost 4 bases and the J gene lost 1 base, with 10 bases spanning the gap. Germline V gives CDR1 MNHEY, CDR2 SMNVEV (reference sequence). The CDR3 is made up of 14 amino acids. What the recovered Cohort 3 donors had was two negative PCRs, clearance, or symptom resolution.

This receptor was identified in a man in his forties or fifties who had recovered from COVID-19. The V gene is TRBV27, the J gene TRBJ2-5; possible D gene TRBD1, 6 bases. Material for sequencing was PBMCs or T cells enriched from blood (not recorded which). CDR3: CASSYRGGQETQYF. The CDR3 nucleotides are TGTGCCAGCAGTTACCGAGGGGGCCAAGAGACCCAGTACTTC.